This TCR beta chain is drawn from a study of identical twins (dated by TCRdb to about 2016). Describing the broader study: The study deep-sequenced TCR alpha and beta repertoires from monozygotic twins, unrelated adults of various ages and cord blood to test whether fetal clonotypes persist. Replicate twin experiments were performed at different times using different library preparation protocols to rule out contamination. Summary of the overall study and its limitations: Recombination models systematically underestimated out-of-frame TCR alpha sharing in monozygotic twins but agreed with sharing between unrelated individuals. Excess twin sharing in beta out-of-frame sequences was weaker because fewer shared sequences lowered the signal-to-noise ratio. Fewer insertions were carried by abundant cord blood beta clonotypes; a weaker similar trend was observed in young adult naive repertoires, while no such trend was observed in memory repertoires. Conclusions relied on cross-sectional statistical analysis, since the same donors could not be followed over many years. Invariant T cells such as MAIT and iNKT could partly confound zero-insertion analyses, although diverse VJ usage argued against such confounding for most clonotypes. Compared with coincidental sharing between unrelated individuals, out-of-frame TCR alpha sequences shared between twins showed an excess of sequences with low generation probability.

Receptors were amplified or captured by 5' RACE. The sequencer listed for this sample is Illumina HiSeq 2000. Template switching introduced a universal primer binding site; the final cDNA contained a unique molecular identifier, enabling accurate counting of TCR cDNA molecules. First-strand cDNA for TCR alpha and beta chains was synthesized from specific primers in the conserved constant-segment region. To control for contamination, every cDNA library was double barcoded, receiving both a SMART-Mk sample barcode and Illumina barcodes. TruSeq adapter sequences and Illumina sample barcodes were added in two successive PCR steps. The TCR alpha and beta cDNA libraries were sequenced on the Illumina HiSeq platform using custom primers. The study's own analysis went as follows. MiGEC processed the raw reads to extract unique molecular identifiers, while MiXCR was used to determine the CDR3 positions. Recombination models were inferred per individual with the repgenHMM and IGoR tools using an EM algorithm. Shared clonotypes were analyzed with the tcR package in R, and sharing was normalized by the product of cloneset sizes. To study raw recombination free of thymic and clonal selection effects, out-of-frame nonproductive sequences were analyzed. TCRdb applied fastp at Q25 and MiXCR to the public reads, then kept only in-frame beta chains. Each entry merges the rows of one CDR3 protein and shows their most common DNA and genes. TCRdb's processing, not the study's, gives the V and J calls here. The sample records some 690,000 distinct CDR3 sequences, about 20% of which are singletons. 4% to 4.5% of the sample goes to the ten largest clones.

V is pruned by 1 base and J by 0 bases, leaving 7 bases of the junction without a gene match. The germline V gene yields SGHRS for CDR1 and YFSETQ for CDR2. Taken from cysteine to phenylalanine, the CDR3 has 16 residues. Left in the record is the CDR3 DNA by itself, 48 bases read in frame from the first base. As for this clonotype: No cognate antigen has been identified for it. Nothing much larger sits one base from this clone, and base qualities are not available.

Only healthy Caucasian donors were included. The twin cohort consisted of three pairs of female monozygotic twins, all aged 18 to 29 years. RNA for TCR libraries was isolated from peripheral blood mononuclear cells. A further study also used this sample, focusing on T cells expressing NK-cell markers. The second publication reports: TCR beta-chain repertoires were profiled in sorted CD3+CD56+NKG2C+, CD3+CD56+NKG2C- and CD3+CD56-NKG2C+ T-cell subsets from eight donors. Of the eight sequenced donors, seven were found to be HCMV-seropositive and one was found to be HCMV-seronegative. In several experiments an anti-gammadeltaTCR antibody was added to restrict sorting to alphabetaTCR-expressing T cells. In about six donors, the dominant CD3+CD56+NKG2C+ clonotypes were found to rank among the top 10 CD8+ clonotypes and to make up roughly 1.0-8% of CD8+ T cells. Those dominant clonotypes were again the most abundant among CD3+CD56-NKG2C+ cells in several donors, at about 28.3-65%. It remained unclear whether the expanded NKG2C-expressing T cell clones were specific for HCMV antigens. The study sequenced eight donors, all healthy volunteers chosen at random: three men and five women. A commercial ELISA kit detecting HCMV-specific IgG in serum was used to determine HCMV serostatus. For about 6 donors, bulk peripheral blood T-cell repertoires were additionally sequenced from unsorted PBMC. MIGEC was used to demultiplex reads and group the reads by UMI, and MiTCR was used to assemble and quantify clonotypes. Only TCR cDNA sequences supported by at least two reads were kept to exclude erroneous sequences. Downstream repertoire analysis used the tcR package, and clonotypes were matched across fractions by CDR3 nucleotide sequence plus V segment. VDJmatch was used to annotate antigen specificity against VDJdb, with one amino acid substitution in CDR3 permitted.

Sequences were obtained from PBMCs. This TCR derives from a woman aged 18-35 years in good health. The chain is encoded by TRBV5-1 joined to TRBJ2-7, with 7 middle bases fitting TRBD2. The sequenced DNA is TGCGCCAGCAGCTTGTCGGCTAGCGGATACTCCTACGAGCAGTACTTC. This yields the protein CASSLSASGYSYEQYF.